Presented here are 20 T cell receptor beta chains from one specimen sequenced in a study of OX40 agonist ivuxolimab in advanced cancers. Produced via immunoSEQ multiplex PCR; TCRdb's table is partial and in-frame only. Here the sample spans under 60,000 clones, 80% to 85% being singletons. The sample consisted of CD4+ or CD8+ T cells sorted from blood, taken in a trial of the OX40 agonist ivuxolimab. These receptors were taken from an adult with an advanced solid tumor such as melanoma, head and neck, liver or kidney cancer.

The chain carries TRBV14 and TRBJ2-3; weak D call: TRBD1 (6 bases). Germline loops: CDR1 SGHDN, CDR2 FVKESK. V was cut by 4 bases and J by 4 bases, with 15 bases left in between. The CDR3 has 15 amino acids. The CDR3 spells CASSRQAARADTQYF. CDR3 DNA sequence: TGTGCCAGCAGCCGACAGGCGGCAAGGGCAGATACGCAGTATTTT. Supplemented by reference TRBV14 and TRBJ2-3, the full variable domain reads EAGVTQFPSHSVIEKGQTVTLRCDPISGHDNLYWYRRVMGKEIKFLLHFVKESKQDESGMPNNRFLAERTGGTYSTLKVQPAELEDSGVYFCASSRQAARADTQYFGPGTRLTVL.

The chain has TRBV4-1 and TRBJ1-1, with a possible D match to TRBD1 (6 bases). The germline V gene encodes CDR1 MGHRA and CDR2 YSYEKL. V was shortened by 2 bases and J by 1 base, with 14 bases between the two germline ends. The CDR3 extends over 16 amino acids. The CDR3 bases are TGCGCCAGCAGCCAACCCCCGGGACACACGAACACTGAAGCTTTCTTT. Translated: CASSQPPGHTNTEAFF.

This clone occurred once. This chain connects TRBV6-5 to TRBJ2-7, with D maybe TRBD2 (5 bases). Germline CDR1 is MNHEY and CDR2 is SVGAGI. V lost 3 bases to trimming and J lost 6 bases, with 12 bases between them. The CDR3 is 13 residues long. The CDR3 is CASSYLRAGEQYF. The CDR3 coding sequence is TGTGCCAGCAGTTATTTGCGGGCGGGCGAGCAGTACTTC.

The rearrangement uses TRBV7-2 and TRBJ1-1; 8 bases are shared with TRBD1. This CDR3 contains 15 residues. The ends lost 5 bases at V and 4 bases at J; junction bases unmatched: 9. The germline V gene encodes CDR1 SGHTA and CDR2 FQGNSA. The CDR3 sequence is CASSPGQGGTTEAFF. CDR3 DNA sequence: TGTGCCAGCAGCCCAGGACAGGGCGGTACCACTGAAGCTTTCTTT.

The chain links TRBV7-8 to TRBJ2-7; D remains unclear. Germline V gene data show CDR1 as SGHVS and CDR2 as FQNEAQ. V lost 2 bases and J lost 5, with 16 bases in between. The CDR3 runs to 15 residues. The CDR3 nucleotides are TGTGCCAGCAGCTTATGGGTAGAAGTTGGGAACGAGCAGTACTTC. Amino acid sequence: CASSLWVEVGNEQYF.

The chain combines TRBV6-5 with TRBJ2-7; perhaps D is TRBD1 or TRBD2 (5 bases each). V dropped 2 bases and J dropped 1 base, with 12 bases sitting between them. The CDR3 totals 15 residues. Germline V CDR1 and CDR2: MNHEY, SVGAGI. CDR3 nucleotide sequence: TGTGCCAGCAGTTACGGTTGGGACGATTCCTACGAGCAGTACTTC. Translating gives CASSYGWDDSYEQYF.

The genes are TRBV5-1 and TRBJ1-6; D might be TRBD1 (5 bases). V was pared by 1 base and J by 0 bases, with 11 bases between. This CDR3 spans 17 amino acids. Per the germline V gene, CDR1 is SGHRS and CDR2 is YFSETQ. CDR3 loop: CASSLWGTSSYNSPLHF. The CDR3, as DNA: TGCGCCAGCAGCTTGTGGGGCACGAGCTCCTATAATTCACCCCTCCACTTT.

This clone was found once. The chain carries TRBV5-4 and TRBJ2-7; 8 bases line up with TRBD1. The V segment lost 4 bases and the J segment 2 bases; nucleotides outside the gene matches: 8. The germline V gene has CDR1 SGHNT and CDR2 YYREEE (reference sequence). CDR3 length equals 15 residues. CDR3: CASSPGGTGTYEQYF. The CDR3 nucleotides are TGTGCCAGCAGCCCGGGTGGGACAGGAACCTACGAGCAGTACTTC.

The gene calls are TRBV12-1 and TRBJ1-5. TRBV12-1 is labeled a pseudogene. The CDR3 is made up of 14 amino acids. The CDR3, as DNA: TGTGCCAGCAGATATGGGGGGGGCAATCAGCCCCAGCATTTT. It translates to CASRYGGGNQPQHF.

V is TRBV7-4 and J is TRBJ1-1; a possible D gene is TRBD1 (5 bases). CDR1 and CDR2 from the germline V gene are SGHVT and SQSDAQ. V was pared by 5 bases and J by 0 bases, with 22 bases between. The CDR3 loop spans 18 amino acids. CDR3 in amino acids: CASSPPGVSVKMNTEAFF. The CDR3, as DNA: TGTGCCAGCAGCCCCCCGGGGGTGTCAGTAAAAATGAACACTGAAGCTTTCTTT.

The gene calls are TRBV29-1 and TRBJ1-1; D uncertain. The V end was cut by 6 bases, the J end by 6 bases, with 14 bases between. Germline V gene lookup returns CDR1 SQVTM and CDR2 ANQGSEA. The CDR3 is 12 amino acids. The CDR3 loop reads CSVALGEAEAFF. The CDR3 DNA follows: TGCAGCGTCGCCCTCGGGGAGGCTGAAGCTTTCTTT.

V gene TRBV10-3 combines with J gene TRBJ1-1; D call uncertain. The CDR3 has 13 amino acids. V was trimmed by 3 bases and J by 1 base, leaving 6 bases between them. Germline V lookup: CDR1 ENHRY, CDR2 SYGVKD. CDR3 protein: CAISDGRNTEAFF. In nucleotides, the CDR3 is TGTGCCATCAGTGACGGGAGGAACACTGAAGCTTTCTTT.

This CDR3 reads CASSSRLAGGETQYF. Here the CDR3 DNA reads TGTGCCAGCAGTTCGAGACTAGCGGGGGGGGAGACCCAGTACTTC. V is TRBV28 and J is TRBJ2-5; 14 bases map to TRBD2. The CDR3 spans 15 residues. V shed 4 bases and J 5 bases; nucleotides not matched to a gene: 3. Germline V gene data show CDR1 as MDHEN and CDR2 as SYDVKM.

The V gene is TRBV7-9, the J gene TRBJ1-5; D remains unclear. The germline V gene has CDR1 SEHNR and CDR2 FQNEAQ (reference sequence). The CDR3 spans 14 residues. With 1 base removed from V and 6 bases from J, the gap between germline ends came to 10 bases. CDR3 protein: CASSLDGAAQPQHF. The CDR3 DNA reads TGTGCCAGCAGCTTAGATGGAGCTGCTCAGCCCCAGCATTTT.

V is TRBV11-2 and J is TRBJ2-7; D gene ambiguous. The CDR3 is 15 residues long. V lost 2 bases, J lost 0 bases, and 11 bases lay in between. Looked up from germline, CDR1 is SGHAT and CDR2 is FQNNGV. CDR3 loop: CASSLSPASSYEQYF. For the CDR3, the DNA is TGTGCCAGCAGCTTATCCCCGGCCAGCTCCTACGAGCAGTACTTC. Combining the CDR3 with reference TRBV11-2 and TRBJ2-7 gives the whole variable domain EAGVAQSPRYKIIEKRQSVAFWCNPISGHATLYWYQQILGQGPKLLIQFQNNGVVDDSQLPKDRFSAERLKGVDSTLKIQPAKLEDSAVYLCASSLSPASSYEQYFGPGTRLTVT.

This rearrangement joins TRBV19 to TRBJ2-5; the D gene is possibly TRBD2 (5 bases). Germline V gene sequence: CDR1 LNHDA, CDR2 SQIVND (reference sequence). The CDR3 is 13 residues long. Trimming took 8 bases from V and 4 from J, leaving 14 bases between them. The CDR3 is CASCRKAGETQYF. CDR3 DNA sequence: TGTGCCAGTTGCAGGAAGGCGGGAGAGACCCAGTACTTC. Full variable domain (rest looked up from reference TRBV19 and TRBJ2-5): DGGITQSPKYLFRKEGQNVTLSCEQNLNHDAMYWYRQDPGQGLRLIYYSQIVNDFQKGDIAEGYSVSREKKESFPLTVTSAQKNPTAFYLCASCRKAGETQYFGPGTRLLVL.

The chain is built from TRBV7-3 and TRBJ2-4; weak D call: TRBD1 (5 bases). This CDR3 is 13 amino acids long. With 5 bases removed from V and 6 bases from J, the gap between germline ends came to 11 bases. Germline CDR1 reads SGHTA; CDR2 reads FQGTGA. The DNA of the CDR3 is TGTGCCAGCAGCCCACAGGACGGAAACATTCAGTACTTC. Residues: CASSPQDGNIQYF.

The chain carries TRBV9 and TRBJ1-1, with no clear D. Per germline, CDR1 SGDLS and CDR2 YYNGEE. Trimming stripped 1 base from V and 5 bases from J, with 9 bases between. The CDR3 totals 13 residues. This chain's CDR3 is CASSVSPETEAFF. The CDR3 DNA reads TGTGCCAGCAGCGTAAGTCCCGAAACTGAAGCTTTCTTT. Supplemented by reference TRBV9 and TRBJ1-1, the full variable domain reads DSGVTQTPKHLITATGQRVTLRCSPRSGDLSVYWYQQSLDQGLQFLIQYYNGEERAKGNILERFSAQQFPDLHSELNLSSLELGDSALYFCASSVSPETEAFFGQGTRLTVV.

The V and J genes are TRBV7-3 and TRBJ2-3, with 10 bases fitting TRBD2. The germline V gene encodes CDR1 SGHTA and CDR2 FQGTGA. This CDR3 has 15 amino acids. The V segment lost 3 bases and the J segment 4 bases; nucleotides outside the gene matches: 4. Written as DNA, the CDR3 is TGTGCCAGCAGCTTCAAGCGGGGGGGCTCAGATACGCAGTATTTT. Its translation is CASSFKRGGSDTQYF.

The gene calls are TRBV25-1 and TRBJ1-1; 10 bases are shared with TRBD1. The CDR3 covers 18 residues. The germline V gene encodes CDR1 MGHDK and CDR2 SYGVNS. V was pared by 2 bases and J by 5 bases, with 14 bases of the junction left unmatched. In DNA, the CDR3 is TGTGCCAGCAGTGAAGCAGTTGGGACAGGGGTGCGATATACTGAAGCTTTCTTT. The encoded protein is CASSEAVGTGVRYTEAFF.